The source of this TCR beta chain is a study of Graves' ophthalmopathy and Graves' hyperthyroidism. Across the study: Untreated patients at initial diagnosis provided peripheral blood.

Over 18 months of follow-up, stable hyperthyroidism required that no ophthalmopathy appear. Hyperthyroidism in these 18- to 65-year-old patients was newly diagnosed, lasting under 2 months. Researchers took RNA transcripts and amplified TCR beta CDR3 regions from them. HTBI primers were employed in first-round RT-PCR, then a second-round multiplex PCR followed. Via MiXCR, TCRdb re-called the multiplex PCR reads, giving one row per CDR3 protein. The sample consists of some 410,000 distinct CDR3 sequences, around 20% of them appearing once. This clonotype was counted at least ten times. Trimming took 8 bases from V and 2 from J, leaving 13 bases between them. Looked up from germline, CDR1 is MNHEY and CDR2 is SVGEGT. The CDR3 sequence is 14 residues long.

J is TRBJ1-5 and V is TRBV6-2 or TRBV6-3; the D is unclear. This TCR was recovered from a woman aged 18-29 years with stable Graves' hyperthyroidism. Sequences were obtained from peripheral blood. CDR3 nucleotide sequence: TGTGCCAGCCGGGAGGGTTTGGGCAATCAGCCCCAGCATTTT. Translation gives CASREGLGNQPQHF.